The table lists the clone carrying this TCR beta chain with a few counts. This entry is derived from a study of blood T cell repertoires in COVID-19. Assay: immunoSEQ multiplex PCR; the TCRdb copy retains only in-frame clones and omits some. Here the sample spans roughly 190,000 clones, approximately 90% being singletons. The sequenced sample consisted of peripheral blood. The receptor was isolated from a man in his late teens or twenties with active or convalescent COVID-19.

CDR3 DNA: TGCGCCAGCAGCCAAGATTGGGTTCGAGGCCAAATCCCCTATAATTCACCCCTCCACTTT. This codes for CASSQDWVRGQIPYNSPLHF. The chain uses TRBV4-3 and TRBJ1-6; D is undetermined. Germline V gives CDR1 LGHNA, CDR2 YSLEER. Trimming shortened V by 0 bases and J by 2 bases, and 20 bases separated the two germline ends. This CDR3 is built from 20 residues.